The 13 T cell receptor beta chains presented below share a single source sample, sequenced in a study of blood T cell repertoires in COVID-19. Using immunoSEQ multiplex PCR, the repertoire was profiled, and TCRdb retains in-frame clones only, with some absent. The table records 100,000 to 150,000 clones, around 86% of them present only once. Material for sequencing was peripheral blood. These receptors were collected from a woman aged 55 to 70 with active or convalescent COVID-19.

This clone has a handful of counts. As DNA, the CDR3 is TGTGCCAGCAGTGAACCAGGGGGGCTAACGAATGAGCAGTTCTTC. This encodes CASSEPGGLTNEQFF. The chain employs TRBV6-1 and TRBJ2-1, with a weak D call TRBD1 (7 bases). V was clipped by 2 bases and J by 7 bases, with 15 bases between them. Germline V gene sequence: CDR1 MNHNS, CDR2 SASEGT. CDR3 size: 15 residues.

This chain connects TRBV6-5 to TRBJ2-2, with 9 bases matching TRBD1. The CDR3 is 12 residues long. Germline CDR1 and CDR2: MNHEY and SVGAGI. With V trimmed by 6 bases and J by 8 bases, 1 base remained unmatched. CDR3 in DNA: TGTGCCAGCAGGACAGGGGGTGGGGAGCTGTTTTTT. Protein: CASRTGGGELFF.

This chain connects TRBV21-1 to TRBJ1-1; the D segment call TRBD1 is taken from the table without a DNA check. TRBV21-1 is deemed a pseudogene. The CDR3 has 14 residues. CDR3 region: CASPGRQGITEAFF. The CDR3, as DNA: TGTGCCAGCCCCGGGAGACAGGGGATCACTGAAGCTTTCTTT.

This chain links TRBV6-5 with TRBJ1-1, with a possible D match to TRBD1 (5 bases). This CDR3 has 14 amino acids. Germline loops: CDR1 MNHEY, CDR2 SVGAGI. V was pared by 7 bases and J by 4 bases, with 16 bases between. CDR3 coding DNA: TGTGCCAGCACTAGGACGTTTCAGGGCACTGAAGCTTTCTTT. It translates to CASTRTFQGTEAFF.

The V call is TRBV18, the J call TRBJ1-1, with a tentative D call TRBD1 (6 bases). The V end lost 4 bases, the J end lost 3 bases, and 12 bases lay between the germline ends. The CDR3 consists of 14 residues. Germline CDR1 and CDR2: KGHSH and LQKENI. CDR3: CASSLQGSYTEAFF. CDR3 DNA sequence: TGTGCCAGCTCACTACAGGGTAGTTACACTGAAGCTTTCTTT.

CDR3 nucleotides: TGCGCCAGCACAGTCACGGGACAGGGGAGTTCACCCCTCCACTTT. Translated, it gives CASTVTGQGSSPLHF. V and J are TRBV5-1 and TRBJ1-6; 10 nucleotides match TRBD1. Germline V gene lookup returns CDR1 SGHRS and CDR2 YFSETQ. There are 15 residues in the CDR3. Trimming took 6 bases from V and 9 from J; bases not matched to a gene: 9.

This chain uses TRBV7-8 with TRBJ2-7; 10 positions agree with TRBD2. V trimming: 3 bases; J trimming: 0 bases; junction bases outside the gene matches: 5. This CDR3 is 16 amino acids long. Germline loops: CDR1 SGHVS, CDR2 FQNEAQ. In DNA, the CDR3 is TGTGCCAGCAGCTTCGAGGCTAGCGGGAGCTCCTACGAGCAGTACTTC. Amino acid sequence: CASSFEASGSSYEQYF.

The chain couples TRBV7-2 to TRBJ2-7; 7 bases agree with TRBD2. The CDR3 contains 17 residues. The germline CDR1 and CDR2 sequences are SGHTA and FQGNSA. The V gene end was trimmed by 1 base and the J gene end by 2 bases; junction bases not matched to a gene: 11. The CDR3 DNA follows: TGTGCCAGCAGCTTAGGGTCCGGGGCGGGAGTACCCTACGAGCAGTACTTC. This gives the protein CASSLGSGAGVPYEQYF.

The chain couples TRBV5-1 to TRBJ2-5; D gene ambiguous. The CDR3 is 12 residues long. Germline CDR1 is SGHRS and CDR2 is YFSETQ. V was trimmed by 7 bases and J by 1 base, leaving 8 bases between them. In nucleotides, the CDR3 is TGCGCCAGCCGCGACACCCAAGAGACCCAGTACTTC. It specifies CASRDTQETQYF.

The V call is TRBV10-3, the J call TRBJ1-1; D gene unclear. Trimming stripped 2 bases from V and 4 bases from J, with 14 bases between. Germline V gene lookup returns CDR1 ENHRY and CDR2 SYGVKD. The CDR3 is made up of 15 amino acids. DNA of the CDR3: TGTGCCATCAGTGAGCTCGAGGGTTGGAGCACTGAAGCTTTCTTT. This gives the protein CAISELEGWSTEAFF.

This rearrangement joins TRBV14 to TRBJ1-1; D might be TRBD1 (6 bases). CDR3 length equals 18 residues. The germline V gene encodes CDR1 SGHDN and CDR2 FVKESK. V dropped 5 bases and J dropped 0 bases, with 22 bases sitting between them. This CDR3 is CASSVVFGGRELNTEAFF. DNA of the CDR3: TGTGCCAGCAGCGTAGTTTTTGGGGGCAGAGAATTGAACACTGAAGCTTTCTTT.

This sequence joins TRBV20-1 and TRBJ1-1; perhaps TRBD1 as D (6 bases). Germline V lookup: CDR1 DFQATT, CDR2 SNEGSKA (reference sequence). V was pared by 3 bases and J by 7 bases, with 21 bases between. The CDR3 loop spans 15 amino acids. CDR3 DNA: TGCAGTGCTAGTTATTCTTCGCGGGGGGCCGGTGAAGCTTTCTTT. Amino acid sequence: CSASYSSRGAGEAFF.

The CDR3 spells CASSIEEGTNQPQHF. The CDR3 nucleotides are TGTGCCAGTAGTATAGAAGAGGGTACTAATCAGCCCCAGCATTTT. This chain connects TRBV19 to TRBJ1-5; D is unclear. Looked up from germline, CDR1 is LNHDA and CDR2 is SQIVND (reference sequence). The germline V and J ends were trimmed by 0 bases and 4 bases, with 10 bases remaining between them. CDR3 size: 15 residues.